This entry lists 21 T cell receptor beta chains sequenced from one sample in a study of tumor-infiltrating lymphocytes in primary liver carcinoma. Production of TCR beta cDNA used 400 to 600 ng total RNA together with a constant-region primer. The TCR beta library was amplified through three nested multiplex PCR rounds in a modified ARM-PCR procedure. Two initial PCR rounds of approximately 10 cycles each paired TRBV1-TRBV30 forward primers with a C-beta reverse primer. From the multiplex PCR reads, TCRdb called clonotypes with MiXCR, one entry per CDR3 protein. The repertoire consists of about 50,000 distinct CDR3 sequences, with roughly 80% occurring once and the leading ten covering less than 25%. RNA and DNA were co-extracted from around 20-30 mg of unsorted bulk tissue. Sequencing used liver tumor tissue from sampling region 5. Subset here: tumor region T5, tumor centre. Source of these receptors: a man aged 35 to 55 with primary liver carcinoma and hepatitis B virus infection.

Comments on this clonotype: The junction departs from germline at one end; a sequencing error may be responsible. The V gene is TRBV11-1, the J gene TRBJ2-7; perhaps D is TRBD1 or TRBD2 (5 bases each). Germline-derived CDR1 and CDR2 are SGHAT and FQDESV (reference sequence). This CDR3 contains 16 residues. CDR3 protein: CVGSLRVRASLGEQYF. The CDR3 region has the DNA TGTGTCGGCAGCCTGCGCGTCAGGGCGTCCCTGGGGGAGCAATACTTC.

In the case of this clonotype: The conserved closing phenylalanine or tryptophan is absent in this CDR3, likely reflecting a read error. The chain has TRBV2 and TRBJ2-1; tentatively, D is TRBD2 (5 bases). Germline V gene sequence: CDR1 SNHLY, CDR2 FYNNEI. V was clipped by 7 bases and J by 5 bases, with 12 bases between them. CDR3 size: 13 residues. The chain's CDR3 is CASTPFGDNEQFP. The CDR3 DNA reads as TGTGCCAGCACCCCTTTCGGGGACAATGAGCAGTTCCCC.

In regard to this clonotype: One end of the junction varies from germline; a read error may be responsible. This chain joins TRBV6-1 and TRBJ1-2; the D gene is possibly TRBD1 (5 bases). Germline V lookup: CDR1 MNHNS, CDR2 SASEGT. CDR3 length equals 20 residues. The CDR3 region has the DNA TGTGCCAGCAGTGGGTCAAGGGCAGGGATAAAGGCAGAGTTGAACTATGGCTACACCTTT. Translated, it gives CASSGSRAGIKAELNYGYTF.

Remarks on this clonotype: Relative to the germline gene, one junction end is altered; a read error may explain this. The chain links TRBV11-2 to TRBJ2-7; 11 positions agree with TRBD2. Germline-derived CDR1 and CDR2 are SGHAT and FQNNGV. There are 14 residues in the CDR3. The CDR3 loop is CANSLLAGGYEQYF. DNA of the CDR3: TGTGCCAACAGCTTGCTAGCGGGAGGCTACGAGCAATACTTC.

The rearrangement joins TRBV6-1 to TRBJ2-3; weak D call: TRBD2 (6 bases). Germline V gene sequence: CDR1 MNHNS, CDR2 SASEGT. Trimming shortened V by 1 base and J by 11 bases, and 19 bases separated the two germline ends. This CDR3 comprises 15 residues. CDR3 amino acids: CASSEGGSSSGMQYF. The CDR3 DNA reads TGTGCCAGCAGTGAAGGTGGAAGTAGTAGCGGTATGCAGTATTTT.

Points on this clonotype: At one of its ends the junction is not consistent with the germline gene, which may arise from a read error. The genes are TRBV7-2 and TRBJ2-5; possible D gene TRBD2, 5 bases. Per germline, CDR1 SGHTA and CDR2 FQGNSA. The CDR3 totals 17 residues. As DNA, the CDR3 is TGTGCCAGCAGCTTAGACCCAGCGGTGACCCTCCAAGAGACACAGTACTTC. Its translation is CASSLDPAVTLQETQYF.

This chain joins TRBV12-3 or TRBV12-4 and TRBJ1-5; D might be TRBD1 (5 bases). The CDR3 length is 15 residues. Trimming took off 9 bases at V and 4 bases at J, with 19 bases between the two ends. As DNA, the CDR3 is TGTGCCAGTACGAGGGGCATCGCAATAAATCAGCCCCAGCATTTT. Residues: CASTRGIAINQPQHF.

J is TRBJ2-1 and V is TRBV11-1; TRBD2 might be the D (6 bases). CDR1 is SGHAT and CDR2 is FQDESV in the germline V gene (reference sequence). The CDR3 loop spans 16 amino acids. Here the CDR3 DNA reads TGTGCAACCAGAGAAAAGATGAGGATAGGAGGGGATGAGCAGTTCTTC. Translation: CATREKMRIGGDEQFF.

The count of this clonotype is one. An end of the junction differs from the germline gene, which may be a read error. J is TRBJ2-7 and V is TRBV28; D could derive from TRBD1 or TRBD2 (5 bases each). Germline assignment: CDR1 MDHEN and CDR2 SYDVKM. CDR3 length: 13 amino acids. The CDR3 reads CANSLPGPVGHYF. The CDR3 DNA follows: TGTGCCAACAGTTTACCGGGGCCCGTGGGGCATTACTTC.

Only one count was recorded for this clonotype. Since no conserved phenylalanine or tryptophan closes the CDR3, a read error is the likely cause. The chain uses TRBV12-3 or TRBV12-4 and TRBJ1-2, with D unclear. The V end lost 5 bases, the J end lost 8 bases, and 9 bases lay between the germline ends. CDR3 length equals 11 residues. CDR3: CASSRVGGYTS. The CDR3 DNA sequence: TGTGCCAGCAGTCGCGTGGGAGGCTACACCTCC.

To note about this clonotype: Sequence at one end of the junction differs from germline and may be a read error. The chain combines TRBV12-3 or TRBV12-4 with TRBJ1-1; D call uncertain. This CDR3 spans 15 amino acids. The CDR3 reads CASSLVSSQGTEAFF. Here the CDR3 DNA reads TGTGCCAGTAGTTTAGTCTCAAGCCAAGGAACTGAAGCTTTCTTT.

As concerns this clonotype: At one end the junction does not follow the germline gene, possibly because of a read error. This chain connects TRBV10-3 to TRBJ2-3; TRBD2 matches at 7 bases. The length of the CDR3 is 13 residues. Germline lookup yields CDR1 ENHRY and CDR2 SYGVKD. The CDR3 DNA sequence: TGTGCCATCAGGCGGGAGCGCACAGATACGCAATATTTT. Amino acids: CAIRRERTDTQYF.

Regarding this clonotype: Because the CDR3 is missing its conserved closing phenylalanine or tryptophan, this is likely a read error. The V and J genes are TRBV6-1 and TRBJ1-6, with TRBD1 identical over 12 bases. The CDR3 extends over 18 amino acids. Germline lookup yields CDR1 MNHNS and CDR2 SASEGT. V shed 11 bases and J 6 bases; nucleotides not matched to a gene: 17. The DNA of the CDR3 is TGTGCCTCCAGGGGGATGGGACAGGGGGCTAGAAGTAATTCACCCCTCCACGTT. It specifies CASRGMGQGARSNSPLHV.

With regard to this clonotype: One junction end does not reproduce the germline sequence, and a read error may be involved. The chain has TRBV12-3 or TRBV12-4 and TRBJ2-3, with D unclear. CDR3 length: 15 residues. CDR3 sequence: CPSSLASGDTDTQYF. Written as DNA, the CDR3 is TGTCCCAGCAGTTTAGCTAGTGGGGACACAGATACGCAGTATTTT.

In the case of this clonotype: The missing conserved phenylalanine or tryptophan at the end of this CDR3 makes a read error likely. CDR3 protein: CSARGQGRPEQYL. The CDR3 nucleotides read TGCAGTGCTAGGGGACAGGGCAGGCCCGAGCAGTACTTA. This sequence joins TRBV20-1 and TRBJ2-7, with TRBD1 matching over 9 bases. Germline V CDR1 and CDR2: DFQATT, SNEGSKA (reference sequence). V was pared by 3 bases and J by 6 bases, with 6 bases of the junction left unmatched. This CDR3 region has 13 residues.

As to this clonotype: Since a much larger clone is just one base distant, this may be a read error. V gene TRBV2 combines with J gene TRBJ2-1; D is perhaps TRBD2 (5 bases). CDR3 length equals 16 residues. Germline V gives CDR1 SNHLY, CDR2 FYNNEI. For the CDR3, the DNA is TGTGCCAGCAGTGAATATAGTGTAAGAGGGTACAATGAGCAGCTCTTC. This encodes CASSEYSVRGYNEQLF.

This clonotype was observed at least ten times. The rearrangement uses TRBV5-4 and TRBJ2-5; the D gene could be TRBD1 or TRBD2 (5 bases each). V was trimmed by 0 bases and J by 2 bases, leaving 11 bases between them. CDR1 and CDR2 from the germline V gene are SGHNT and YYREEE (reference sequence). The CDR3 length is 15 residues. This chain's CDR3 is CASSLGGRTQETQYF. CDR3 nucleotides: TGTGCCAGCAGCTTGGGGGGACGGACACAAGAGACCCAGTACTTC.

Worth noting for this clonotype: The junction and the germline gene differ at one end; a read error may be behind it. The V gene is TRBV6-5, the J gene TRBJ2-1; D is possibly TRBD1 (8 bases). Germline V gene lookup returns CDR1 MNHEY and CDR2 SVGAGI. This CDR3 is 14 amino acids long. This CDR3 is CASSIGQGGNEQLF. The DNA for the CDR3 is TGTGCCAGCAGTATCGGACAGGGAGGGAATGAGCAGTTATTC.

Remarks on this clonotype: The junction departs from the called germline gene at one end, perhaps through a read error. This chain joins TRBV11-1 and TRBJ2-1; maybe TRBD2 (6 bases). Germline loops: CDR1 SGHAT, CDR2 FQDESV (reference sequence). This CDR3 contains 16 residues. The DNA for the CDR3 is TGTGCCAACAGAAAAAAGATGAAGATAGGAGGGGATGAGCAATTCTTC. It encodes CANRKKMKIGGDEQFF.

The chain carries TRBV4-2 and TRBJ2-3, with D tentatively TRBD2 (6 bases). Looked up from germline, CDR1 is LGHNA and CDR2 is YNFKEQ. The CDR3 loop spans 17 amino acids. Deletions cut 0 bases from V and 0 bases from J, with 13 bases between. The CDR3 coding sequence is TGTGCCAGCAGCCAAGACTGGGGGGTAGCTAGCACAGATACGCAGTATTTT. It is translated as CASSQDWGVASTDTQYF.

Of note for this clonotype: At one of its ends the junction is not consistent with the germline gene, which may arise from a read error. The chain uses TRBV5-1 and TRBJ2-3; 8 nucleotides match TRBD2. This CDR3 spans 15 amino acids. Germline values: CDR1 SGHRS, CDR2 YFSETQ. The CDR3 spells CASNGTAGVSDTQYF. CDR3 DNA sequence: TGTGCCAGCAATGGCACAGCGGGAGTCTCAGATACGCAGTATTTT.